These 25 T cell receptor beta chains originate from one sample sequenced in a study of beta chain features in type 1 diabetes. Expressed TCRB transcripts were sequenced because the isolated RNA had all been reverse transcribed beforehand. Produced via immunoSEQ multiplex PCR; TCRdb's table is partial and in-frame only. The sample has hundreds of thousands of clones; roughly 13% are singletons. General study results and limits: People with Type 1 diabetes carried modestly yet significantly shorter TCRB CDR3s in all four CD4+ subsets.

These receptors have no identified antigens. Sequenced: naive CD4+ T cells from blood. Source of these receptors: a man aged 18 to 30 with type 1 diabetes.

J is TRBJ1-5 and V is TRBV5-4, with a weak D call TRBD1 (5 bases). The CDR3 consists of 13 residues. V was trimmed by 1 base and J by 9 bases, leaving 11 bases between them. The germline V gene encodes CDR1 SGHNT and CDR2 YYREEE (reference sequence). CDR3 DNA sequence: TGTGCCAGCAGCTTGATGCAGGGTGGGCCCCAGCATTTT. This gives the protein CASSLMQGGPQHF.

This chain links TRBV28 with TRBJ1-3; D uncertain. This CDR3 comprises 13 residues. Trimming left V 3 bases short and J 8 bases short, with 11 bases between. The germline CDR1 and CDR2 sequences are MDHEN and SYDVKM. The CDR3 nucleotides are TGTGCCAGCAGTTTCGGCCAGGTTGACACCATATATTTT. Protein sequence: CASSFGQVDTIYF.

This chain joins TRBV29-1 and TRBJ2-2; no firm D call. Trimming took 4 bases from V and 6 from J, leaving 18 bases between them. The CDR3 totals 15 residues. Germline V gene sequence: CDR1 SQVTM, CDR2 ANQGSEA. DNA of the CDR3: TGCAGCGTTGTAAGGATCCCCCCTGGGGCCGGGGAGCTGTTTTTT. It yields the protein CSVVRIPPGAGELFF.

This clone has only a few counts. This chain joins TRBV28 and TRBJ2-5, with TRBD2 identical over 9 bases. This CDR3 spans 16 amino acids. V dropped 3 bases and J dropped 1; count of bases not matched to a gene: 6. Germline V gene sequence: CDR1 MDHEN, CDR2 SYDVKM. As DNA, the CDR3 is TGTGCCAGCAGTTTCGGAGCGGGGGGCCTCCAAGAGACCCAGTACTTC. As protein: CASSFGAGGLQETQYF.

The V call is TRBV7-3, the J call TRBJ2-1; 9 bases align to TRBD2. The CDR3 totals 16 residues. Germline CDR1 is SGHTA and CDR2 is FQGTGA. Losses at the gene ends were 4 bases for V and 7 bases for J; bases not matched to a gene: 11. CDR3 loop: CASSSQRGAPGNEQFF. In DNA form, the CDR3 reads TGTGCCAGCAGCTCCCAGCGGGGGGCCCCTGGGAATGAGCAGTTCTTC.

The V call is TRBV4-3, the J call TRBJ1-1; maybe TRBD1 (5 bases). V was trimmed by 0 bases and J by 11 bases, leaving 13 bases between them. The CDR3 contains 13 residues. From germline, CDR1 is LGHNA and CDR2 YSLEER. The CDR3: CASSQESGVGAFF. DNA of the CDR3: TGCGCCAGCAGCCAAGAGTCGGGGGTCGGTGCTTTCTTT.

The V and J genes are TRBV5-6 and TRBJ1-2; D is ambiguous. Trimming cost V 5 bases and J 4 bases, with 21 bases left between them. CDR1 and CDR2 from the germline V gene are SGHDT and YYEEEE. This CDR3 spans 16 amino acids. DNA for the CDR3: TGTGCCAGCAGTGCCGGGCAGGCCGGGGTAATCTATGGCTACACCTTC. This encodes CASSAGQAGVIYGYTF.

The gene calls are TRBV2 and TRBJ2-7; perhaps TRBD1 as D (5 bases). The germline gives CDR1 SNHLY, CDR2 FYNNEI. The V end was cut by 7 bases, the J end by 0 bases, with 19 bases between. CDR3 length: 16 amino acids. DNA for the CDR3: TGTGCCAGCACCCTAAATTGGGGCCACAGCTCCTACGAGCAGTACTTC. Translating it yields CASTLNWGHSSYEQYF.

The rearrangement links TRBV25-1 to TRBJ1-2; perhaps TRBD1 as D (5 bases). Looked up from germline, CDR1 is MGHDK and CDR2 is SYGVNS. V lost 5 bases to trimming and J lost 3 bases, with 10 bases between them. This CDR3 comprises 13 residues. The CDR3 protein is CASSQGSDYGYTF. CDR3 DNA: TGTGCCAGCAGTCAGGGTTCAGACTATGGCTACACCTTC.

This clone was recorded many times. CDR3 coding DNA: TGTGCCACCAGCAGAGATGGAACCGGGAAGTACTTC. Protein sequence: CATSRDGTGKYF. The gene calls are TRBV15 and TRBJ2-4, with D perhaps matching TRBD2 (5 bases). CDR1 is LNHNV, CDR2 YYDKDF, per germline (reference sequence). Trimming took 0 bases from V and 14 from J, leaving 11 bases between them. CDR3 size: 12 residues.

The rearrangement uses TRBV11-2 and TRBJ1-2; D not resolved. Trimming stripped 0 bases from V and 0 bases from J, with 2 bases between. Per the germline V gene, CDR1 is SGHAT and CDR2 is FQNNGV. This CDR3 contains 13 residues. CDR3 in DNA: TGTGCCAGCAGCTTAGAAGCTAACTATGGCTACACCTTC. It encodes CASSLEANYGYTF.

V and J are TRBV6-1 and TRBJ1-1; D gene uncertain. The CDR3 is 13 amino acids. Germline V gene sequence: CDR1 MNHNS, CDR2 SASEGT. V was cut by 4 bases and J by 3 bases, with 9 bases left in between. The CDR3 DNA follows: TGTGCCAGCAGTGTGGGTGCGGACACTGAAGCTTTCTTT. This codes for CASSVGADTEAFF.

The chain uses TRBV27 and TRBJ1-2; 9 bases are a match to TRBD1. There are 15 residues in the CDR3. V gave up 1 base and J gave up 8 bases; unmatched junction bases: 8. Germline V lookup: CDR1 MNHEY, CDR2 SMNVEV (reference sequence). CDR3 nucleotides: TGTGCCAGCAGTTTATTCTCCGGGACAGGGAAAGGCTACACCTTC. This sequence encodes CASSLFSGTGKGYTF.

This chain joins TRBV7-2 and TRBJ1-4, with D possibly matching TRBD1 (5 bases). The length of the CDR3 is 15 residues. V lost 5 bases to trimming and J lost 3 bases, with 13 bases between them. Germline V CDR1 and CDR2: SGHTA, FQGNSA. CDR3 sequence: CASSTGRSANEKLFF. Here the CDR3 DNA reads TGTGCCAGCAGCACAGGACGCTCAGCTAATGAAAAACTGTTTTTT.

The CDR3 DNA reads TGCGCCAGCAGCCAAGGACCGGGACAGGGACCTCATACGCAGTATTTT. Translating gives CASSQGPGQGPHTQYF. The chain couples TRBV4-3 to TRBJ2-3; TRBD1 agrees at 9 bases. The CDR3 is 16 amino acids. The V segment lost 1 base and the J segment 7 bases; nucleotides outside the gene matches: 9. Germline V gene data show CDR1 as LGHNA and CDR2 as YSLEER.

This clone turned up a few times. CDR3 residues: CASSGTGTAYNEQFF. Written as DNA, the CDR3 is TGTGCCAGCAGCGGAACCGGGACAGCCTACAATGAGCAGTTCTTC. The chain is built from TRBV5-4 and TRBJ2-1; 7 bases agree with TRBD1. The CDR3 has 15 amino acids. Trimming removed 4 bases from V and 2 bases from J; junction bases left unmatched: 6. The germline CDR1 and CDR2 sequences are SGHNT and YYREEE (reference sequence).

The rearrangement uses TRBV5-6 and TRBJ2-1; D gene uncertain. V lost 3 bases to trimming and J lost 6 bases, with 22 bases between them. From germline, CDR1 is SGHDT and CDR2 YYEEEE. The CDR3 runs 17 residues. The CDR3 nucleotides read TGTGCCAGCAGCTATCCCCTTATGGGCCCTCCAAGCAATGAGCAGTTCTTC. This sequence encodes CASSYPLMGPPSNEQFF.

This clone was seen a few times. This rearrangement joins TRBV5-1 to TRBJ1-2, with a weak D call TRBD1 (5 bases). The germline CDR1 and CDR2 sequences are SGHRS and YFSETQ. CDR3 length: 16 residues. V was trimmed by 4 bases and J by 0 bases, leaving 16 bases between them. The CDR3 loop reads CASSPSSGTTNYGYTF. Here the CDR3 DNA reads TGCGCCAGCAGCCCAAGTTCTGGGACGACTAACTATGGCTACACCTTC. Complete variable domain (other parts from reference TRBV5-1 and TRBJ1-2): KAGVTQTPRYLIKTRGQQVTLSCSPISGHRSVSWYQQTPGQGLQFLFEYFSETQRNKGNFPGRFSGRQFSNSRSEMNVSTLELGDSALYLCASSPSSGTTNYGYTFGSGTRLTVV.

V is TRBV10-2 and J is TRBJ1-1; weak D call: TRBD1 (6 bases). Germline CDR1 is WSHSY and CDR2 is SAAADI. CDR3 length: 13 residues. V lost 3 bases, J lost 5 bases, and 10 bases lay in between. CDR3 in amino acids: CASSEQGETEAFF. CDR3 DNA: TGCGCCAGCAGTGAACAGGGTGAGACTGAAGCTTTCTTT.

This sequence joins TRBV30 and TRBJ1-4, with TRBD1 matching 8 bases. The CDR3 loop spans 15 amino acids. Trimming removed 3 bases from V and 3 bases from J; junction bases left unmatched: 6. Germline CDR1 GTSNPN, CDR2 SVGIG (reference sequence). In nucleotides, the CDR3 is TGTGCCTGGAGCGTATCGACAGGGGCTAATGAAAAACTGTTTTTT. Its protein product is CAWSVSTGANEKLFF.

V gene TRBV5-6 combines with J gene TRBJ1-1; D may be TRBD1 (6 bases). This CDR3 has 11 residues. The ends were cut back, 3 bases at V and 7 bases at J, with 7 bases in the middle. In germline, CDR1 is SGHDT, CDR2 YYEEEE. CDR3 sequence: CASSSRGEAFF. Written as DNA, the CDR3 is TGTGCCAGCAGCTCCAGGGGTGAAGCTTTCTTT.

This clone was seen a few times. The J gene is TRBJ2-5, the V gene TRBV7-9, with 8 bases aligning to TRBD2. Germline V gene data show CDR1 as SEHNR and CDR2 as FQNEAQ (reference sequence). V lost 5 bases and J lost 5; bases outside the gene matches: 7. The CDR3 covers 14 residues. As DNA, the CDR3 is TGTGCCAGCAGCCTGAGCACGGGAGGGGAGACCCAGTACTTC. Translated, it gives CASSLSTGGETQYF.

This clone was seen only a few times. The rearrangement joins TRBV2 to TRBJ2-3; TRBD1 might be the D (6 bases). The CDR3 length is 16 residues. The germline V gene has CDR1 SNHLY and CDR2 FYNNEI. Trimming cost V 1 base and J 5 bases, with 16 bases left between them. The CDR3 loop is CASSEESGASGDTQYF. CDR3 sequence (DNA): TGTGCCAGCAGTGAAGAATCAGGGGCCTCAGGAGATACGCAGTATTTT.

This clone has a handful of counts. The chain joins TRBV6-6 to TRBJ2-7; 7 positions match TRBD1. There are 14 residues in the CDR3. Trimming at V came to 6 bases and at J to 3 bases, leaving 8 bases not matched to a gene. Germline V gives CDR1 MNHNY, CDR2 SVGAGI (reference sequence). The CDR3 coding sequence is TGTGCCAGCAGCGCTCGACAGGGCAGCTACGAGCAGTACTTC. It encodes CASSARQGSYEQYF.

Comments on this clone: The junction departs from germline at one end; a sequencing error may be responsible. V usage is TRBV7-3 and J usage is TRBJ2-1; no definite D call. CDR1 SGHTA and CDR2 FQGTGA come from the germline V gene. The CDR3 totals 13 residues. This CDR3 is CASSFRSSNEQFF. As DNA, the CDR3 is TGTGCCAGCAGCTTCCGTTCCTCCAATGAGCAGTTCTTC.